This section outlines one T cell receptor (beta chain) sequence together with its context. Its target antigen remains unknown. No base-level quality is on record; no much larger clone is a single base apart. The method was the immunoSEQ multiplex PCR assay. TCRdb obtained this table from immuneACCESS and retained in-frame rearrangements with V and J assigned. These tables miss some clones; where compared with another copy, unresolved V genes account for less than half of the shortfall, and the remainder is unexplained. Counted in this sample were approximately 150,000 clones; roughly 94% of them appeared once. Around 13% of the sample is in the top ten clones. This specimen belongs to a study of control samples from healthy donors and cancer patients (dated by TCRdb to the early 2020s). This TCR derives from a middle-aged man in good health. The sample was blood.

Read as DNA, the sequence is TGCAGCGTTGATTCCCCAGGCAGGGGCGATGAGCAGTTCTTC. Its translation reads: CSVDSPGRGDEQFF. Recombination linked TRBV29-1 to TRBJ2-1, with a tentative D gene TRBD1 over 6 matching bases. In the germline V gene, CDR1 corresponds to SQVTM and CDR2 to ANQGSEA. V lost 3 bases and J lost 8 bases; the stretch between them is 17 bases long. From the cysteine through the phenylalanine, the CDR3 covers 14 amino acids. The entry retains the CDR3 DNA only, 42 bases that are in frame from base 1.